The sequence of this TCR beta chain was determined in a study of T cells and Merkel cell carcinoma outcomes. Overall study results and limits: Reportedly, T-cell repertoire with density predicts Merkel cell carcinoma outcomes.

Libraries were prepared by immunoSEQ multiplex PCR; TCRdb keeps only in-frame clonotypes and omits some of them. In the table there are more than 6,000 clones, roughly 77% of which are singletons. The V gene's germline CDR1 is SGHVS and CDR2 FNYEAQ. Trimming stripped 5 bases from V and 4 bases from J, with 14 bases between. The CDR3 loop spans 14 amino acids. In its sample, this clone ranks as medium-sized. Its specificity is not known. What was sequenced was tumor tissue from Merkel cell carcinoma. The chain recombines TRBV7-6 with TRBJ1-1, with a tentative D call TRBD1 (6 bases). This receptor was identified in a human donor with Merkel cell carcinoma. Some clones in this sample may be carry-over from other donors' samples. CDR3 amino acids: CASSPVQGFTEAFF. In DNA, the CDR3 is TGTGCCAGCAGCCCGGTCCAGGGGTTCACTGAAGCTTTCTTT.